The clone carrying this T cell receptor (beta chain) was found a few times. Its antigen is unidentified. This record comes from a study of T-cell memory formation after mild COVID-19. In germline, CDR1 is DFQATT, CDR2 SNEGSKA (reference sequence). This CDR3 has 11 residues. TCRdb reprocessed the 5' RACE reads with MiXCR, giving one entry per CDR3 protein. The repertoire includes 200,000 to 250,000 distinct CDR3 sequences, about a sixth of them detected once, and approximately 3.5% sits in the top ten. Study-wide findings and caveats: Later expanders leaned CD4+, whereas clones that contracted between day 15 and 85 were balanced CD4/CD8.

Material: PBMCs or a T cell subset sorted from them (not recorded which). The chain has TRBV20-1 and TRBJ2-4, with D possibly TRBD2 on 5 matching bases. The TCR was taken from a man aged 18 to 30 who had mild COVID-19 (a few samples of this study predate the infection). Cell type and time point are not known. CDR3 nucleotide sequence: TGCAGCGAGAGTAAAGAGGGCATTCAGTACTTC. Its protein is CSESKEGIQYF.